This TCR beta chain was sequenced in a study of CD8 T cells in ankylosing spondylitis. The study's findings and limits: Significant enrichment of disease-linked clones was reported in matched ankylosing spondylitis synovial fluid. Some of these motif variants have turned up before, in reports on reactive arthritis synovial fluid and blood. Several highly homologous variants made up a TCR beta motif, and this motif appeared characteristic of ankylosing spondylitis blood. Disease-linked clones had a CD8+ phenotype and relatively low frequency in peripheral blood.

The CDR3 consists of 17 residues. CDR1 and CDR2 (germline): MDHEN, SYDVKM. V shed 6 bases and J 6 bases; nucleotides not matched to a gene: 12. One entry per CDR3 protein, called by TCRdb with MiXCR from the 5' RACE reads. The sample consists of 450,000 to 550,000 distinct CDR3 sequences, under 5.5% of them appearing once. This clonotype appeared many times. Its antigen remains unidentified. This TCR came from a male donor with ankylosing spondylitis. Sequencing was performed on blood, either unsorted or a sorted T cell fraction (not recorded which). The chain joins TRBV28 to TRBJ2-2, with TRBD1 identical over 11 bases. CDR3 sequence: CASRQNSGTGGSGELFF. CDR3 DNA sequence: TGTGCCAGCAGGCAAAATTCCGGGACAGGGGGATCCGGGGAGCTGTTTTTT.